Following are 25 T cell receptor beta chains from one sample sequenced in a study of T cell changes during pregnancy in multiple sclerosis. This table comes from immunoSEQ multiplex PCR, and its TCRdb copy is limited to in-frame clones, with some not included. The table lists around 60,000 clones, 80% to 95% of them singletons. The input for sequencing was peripheral blood, taken in the second trimester of pregnancy. These receptors originate from a female donor with multiple sclerosis, enrolled in a pregnancy study.

This clone was detected once. The V and J genes are TRBV14 and TRBJ2-6; D possibly corresponds to TRBD1 (5 bases). The CDR3 spans 15 residues. Trimming removed 7 bases from V and 2 bases from J, with 12 bases in between. Germline-derived CDR1 and CDR2 are SGHDN and FVKESK. CDR3 nucleotide sequence: TGTGCCAGCAAGGGGCCGGCCGCTGGGGCCAACGTCCTGACTTTC. Residues: CASKGPAAGANVLTF.

The V gene is TRBV9, the J gene TRBJ2-5; 8 bases match TRBD2. The CDR3 consists of 14 residues. The germline CDR1 and CDR2 sequences are SGDLS and YYNGEE. V trimming: 4 bases; J trimming: 2 bases; junction bases outside the gene matches: 4. Here the CDR3 DNA reads TGTGCCAGCAGCTTCCGGGGGGGGCAAGAGACCCAGTACTTC. Translating it yields CASSFRGGQETQYF.

The chain combines TRBV7-3 with TRBJ2-1; possibly TRBD2 for D (5 bases). CDR1 is SGHTA, CDR2 FQGTGA, per germline. The CDR3 has 11 residues. With 3 bases removed from V and 9 bases from J, the gap between germline ends came to 6 bases. CDR3 nucleotide sequence: TGTGCCAGCAGCTTCCGGGGTGAGCAGTTCTTC. This gives the protein CASSFRGEQFF.

This clone was seen only once. The chain couples TRBV5-4 to TRBJ1-2; 9 bases match TRBD1. Germline-derived CDR1 and CDR2 are SGHNT and YYREEE (reference sequence). The CDR3 has 12 amino acids. V lost 6 bases to trimming and J lost 7 bases; unmatched junction nucleotides: 4. For the CDR3, the DNA is TGTGCCAGCACTTACAGGGGGCTTGGCTACACCTTC. Translated: CASTYRGLGYTF.

This chain joins TRBV9 and TRBJ2-3, with 7 nucleotides matching TRBD1. This CDR3 is built from 14 residues. The germline V gene encodes CDR1 SGDLS and CDR2 YYNGEE. V lost 4 bases, J lost 3 bases, and 5 bases stayed unmatched. CDR3 DNA: TGTGCCAGCAGCCCCTGGACAGGAACAGATACGCAGTATTTT. This codes for CASSPWTGTDTQYF.

The rearrangement links TRBV28 to TRBJ2-3; the match to TRBD2 covers 11 bases. This CDR3 is 17 amino acids long. Germline CDR1 and CDR2: MDHEN and SYDVKM. V lost 3 bases, J lost 2 bases, and 7 bases stayed unmatched. The CDR3 region is CASSLASGRPYTDTQYF. CDR3 in DNA: TGTGCCAGCAGTTTGGCTAGCGGGAGGCCCTACACAGATACGCAGTATTTT. The complete variable domain, with remaining parts taken from reference TRBV28 and TRBJ2-3, reads DVKVTQSSRYLVKRTGEKVFLECVQDMDHENMFWYRQDPGLGLRLIYFSYDVKMKEKGDIPEGYSVSREKKERFSLILESASTNQTSMYLCASSLASGRPYTDTQYFGPGTRLTVL.

V gene TRBV11-2 combines with J gene TRBJ2-1; weak D call: TRBD2 (6 bases). In germline, CDR1 is SGHAT, CDR2 FQNNGV. The CDR3 covers 14 residues. V lost 5 bases, J lost 9 bases, and 17 bases lay in between. CDR3 nucleotides: TGTGCCAGCAGCCCCGAACTAGCAAAGGCTGAGCAGTTCTTC. Amino acids: CASSPELAKAEQFF.

This clone occurred a few times. The chain links TRBV7-3 to TRBJ1-1; 10 nucleotides line up with TRBD1. This CDR3 comprises 12 residues. CDR1 is SGHTA, CDR2 FQGTGA, per germline. V trimming: 10 bases; J trimming: 4 bases; junction bases outside the gene matches: 3. The CDR3 DNA is TGTGCCACCCGGGACAGGGGCACTGAAGCTTTCTTT. Residues: CATRDRGTEAFF.

The V and J genes are TRBV27 and TRBJ2-5, with D unresolved. This CDR3 comprises 15 residues. Germline V gene data show CDR1 as MNHEY and CDR2 as SMNVEV (reference sequence). The V end lost 3 bases, the J end lost 2 bases, and 13 bases lay between the germline ends. DNA of the CDR3: TGTGCCAGCAGTTTCGATGGCAGAAATCAAGAGACCCAGTACTTC. It yields the protein CASSFDGRNQETQYF.

The chain links TRBV18 to TRBJ2-7; 10 nucleotides line up with TRBD2. The CDR3 contains 16 residues. With V trimmed by 0 bases and J by 2 bases, 4 bases remained unmatched. Germline V gives CDR1 KGHSH, CDR2 LQKENI. The CDR3 loop reads CASSPPGLAEAYEQYF. The CDR3 coding sequence is TGTGCCAGCTCACCACCTGGACTAGCGGAAGCCTACGAGCAGTACTTC.

The chain employs TRBV28 and TRBJ1-2; 10 bases are a match to TRBD1. Unmatched junction bases numbered 7, after V lost 1 base and J lost 2 bases. The CDR3 length is 17 residues. The V gene's germline CDR1 is MDHEN and CDR2 SYDVKM. This CDR3 reads CASSLYWTGGANYGYTF. The CDR3 region has the DNA TGTGCCAGCAGTTTATATTGGACAGGGGGTGCCAACTATGGCTACACCTTC.

V gene TRBV19 combines with J gene TRBJ1-5, with D tentatively TRBD1 (6 bases). Per the germline V gene, CDR1 is LNHDA and CDR2 is SQIVND (reference sequence). Trimming took 1 base from V and 4 from J, leaving 14 bases between them. The CDR3 is made up of 16 amino acids. The CDR3 DNA is TGTGCCAGTAGTATAGGTTGGTTGACAGGTAATCAGCCCCAGCATTTT. The encoded protein is CASSIGWLTGNQPQHF.

The rearrangement joins TRBV25-1 to TRBJ2-1; 8 nucleotides match TRBD1. J gave up 3 bases and V 3 bases, and 7 bases lay outside the gene matches. Per the germline V gene, CDR1 is MGHDK and CDR2 is SYGVNS. CDR3 length: 16 amino acids. Here the CDR3 DNA reads TGTGCCAGCAGTGATCCCCGGACAGGGAGCTACAATGAGCAGTTCTTC. Translating gives CASSDPRTGSYNEQFF.

This clone was recorded a few times. The gene calls are TRBV9 and TRBJ2-1; 9 positions agree with TRBD2. Germline trimming cut 4 bases from V and 7 bases from J; bases unmatched to any gene: 18. CDR1 and CDR2 from the germline V gene are SGDLS and YYNGEE. The CDR3 totals 18 residues. The CDR3 coding sequence is TGTGCCAGCAGCCTACGAAGTCCAAGCGGGAGGACTCAGAATGAGCAGTTCTTC. Protein: CASSLRSPSGRTQNEQFF.

This chain uses TRBV2 with TRBJ1-2, with 8 bases lining up with TRBD1. Losses at the gene ends were 5 bases for V and 4 bases for J; bases not matched to a gene: 6. CDR3 size: 14 residues. CDR1 SNHLY and CDR2 FYNNEI come from the germline V gene. CDR3 sequence: CASSQQGEGYGYTF. CDR3 bases: TGTGCCAGCAGTCAACAGGGGGAAGGCTATGGCTACACCTTC.

V and J are TRBV6-4 and TRBJ2-1, with D possibly matching TRBD1 (6 bases). CDR1 MRHNA and CDR2 SNTAGT come from the germline V gene. This CDR3 has 15 amino acids. V was clipped by 5 bases and J by 3 bases, with 14 bases between them. The chain's CDR3 is CASSPGAGVYNEQFF. The CDR3 DNA reads TGTGCCAGCAGTCCCGGTGCAGGGGTCTACAATGAGCAGTTCTTC.

This chain links TRBV6-5 with TRBJ1-1, with a possible D match to TRBD1 (5 bases). With 6 bases removed from V and 1 base from J, the gap between germline ends came to 12 bases. The CDR3 has 14 residues. Germline-derived CDR1 and CDR2 are MNHEY and SVGAGI. CDR3 region: CASSQSGWNTEAFF. The CDR3 DNA is TGTGCCAGCAGCCAATCAGGGTGGAACACTGAAGCTTTCTTT.

V is TRBV6-1 and J is TRBJ2-2, with a tentative D call TRBD1 (5 bases). Germline CDR1 reads MNHNS; CDR2 reads SASEGT. There are 14 residues in the CDR3. Deletions cut 5 bases from V and 2 bases from J, with 9 bases between. The CDR3: CASSRQKNTGELFF. The DNA for the CDR3 is TGTGCCAGCAGTCGACAGAAAAACACCGGGGAGCTGTTTTTT.

This rearrangement joins TRBV28 to TRBJ2-2; 10 bases are shared with TRBD1. Unmatched junction bases numbered 8, after V lost 6 bases and J lost 4 bases. The CDR3 extends over 16 amino acids. CDR1 MDHEN and CDR2 SYDVKM come from the germline V gene. The CDR3 DNA reads as TGTGCCAGCAGGTTACGGCGGGACAGGGGCACCGGGGAGCTGTTTTTT. Protein sequence: CASRLRRDRGTGELFF.

The chain recombines TRBV7-9 with TRBJ2-3; perhaps TRBD1 as D (6 bases). Trimming removed 6 bases at V and 0 bases at J, with 10 bases between. Germline V gives CDR1 SEHNR, CDR2 FQNEAQ (reference sequence). The CDR3 loop spans 14 amino acids. In DNA, the CDR3 is TGTGCCAGCAGTTTTGGACAGAGCACAGATACGCAGTATTTT. Protein sequence: CASSFGQSTDTQYF.

V is TRBV16 and J is TRBJ1-1; D remains unclear. V was shortened by 5 bases and J by 6 bases, with 10 bases between the two germline ends. The CDR3 spans 12 residues. Looked up from germline, CDR1 is KGHSY and CDR2 is FQNENV. The CDR3 region is CASSFVEAEAFF. The CDR3 DNA reads as TGTGCCAGCAGCTTTGTGGAGGCTGAAGCTTTCTTT.

The rearrangement uses TRBV14 and TRBJ1-1; no firm D call. Per germline, CDR1 SGHDN and CDR2 FVKESK. V lost 1 base and J 8 bases, leaving 5 bases between the germline ends. This CDR3 contains 11 residues. DNA of the CDR3: TGTGCCAGCAGCCAAGCCGGGGAAGCTTTCTTT. It encodes CASSQAGEAFF.

V gene TRBV5-1 combines with J gene TRBJ1-5; D gene uncertain. The CDR3 is made up of 14 amino acids. Germline values: CDR1 SGHRS, CDR2 YFSETQ. V lost 0 bases and J 4 bases, leaving 8 bases between the germline ends. The CDR3 region has the DNA TGCGCCAGCAGCTTGGGTCAGGATAATCAGCCCCAGCATTTT. It specifies CASSLGQDNQPQHF.

The chain carries TRBV4-3 and TRBJ2-3; 7 bases line up with TRBD2. This CDR3 is 13 amino acids long. J gave up 9 bases and V 5 bases, and 8 bases lay outside the gene matches. Germline V gives CDR1 LGHNA, CDR2 YSLEER. CDR3 in amino acids: CASSFSRGDTQYF. CDR3 DNA sequence: TGCGCCAGCAGCTTTTCCCGGGGGGACACGCAGTATTTT.

This clone is a singleton in its sample. J is TRBJ2-1 and V is TRBV7-9, with D hard to call. V lost 4 bases, J lost 9 bases, and 13 bases lay in between. The CDR3 loop spans 13 amino acids. Germline V gene lookup returns CDR1 SEHNR and CDR2 FQNEAQ (reference sequence). CDR3 nucleotides: TGTGCCAGCAGCTCCTGGCTGAGCGCTGAGCAGTTCTTC. It codes for CASSSWLSAEQFF.